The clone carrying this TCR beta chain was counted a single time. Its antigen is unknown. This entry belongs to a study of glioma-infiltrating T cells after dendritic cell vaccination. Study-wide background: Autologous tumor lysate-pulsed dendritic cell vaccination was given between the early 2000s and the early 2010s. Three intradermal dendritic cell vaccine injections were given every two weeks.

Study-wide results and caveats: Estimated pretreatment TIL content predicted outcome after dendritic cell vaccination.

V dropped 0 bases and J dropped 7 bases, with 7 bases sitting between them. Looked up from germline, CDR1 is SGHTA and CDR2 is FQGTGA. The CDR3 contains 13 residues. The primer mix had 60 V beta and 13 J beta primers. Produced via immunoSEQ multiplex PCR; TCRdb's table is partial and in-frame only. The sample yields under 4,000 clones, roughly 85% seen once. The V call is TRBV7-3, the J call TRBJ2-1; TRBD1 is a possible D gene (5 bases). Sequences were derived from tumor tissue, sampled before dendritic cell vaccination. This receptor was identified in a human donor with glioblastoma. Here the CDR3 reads CASSLTYRNEQFF. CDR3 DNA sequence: TGTGCCAGCAGCTTAACGTACAGGAATGAGCAGTTCTTC.